This is a list of T cell receptor beta chains from one sample in a study of T-cell memory formation after mild COVID-19. TCRdb independently ran MiXCR on the 5' RACE reads; one entry per CDR3 protein. The repertoire includes 250,000 to 300,000 distinct CDR3 sequences, roughly 15% of them detected once, and around 23% sits in the top ten. The sequenced material came from PBMCs or a T cell subset sorted from them (not recorded which). These receptors were collected from a man younger than 30 who had mild COVID-19 (a few samples of this study predate the infection). Cell type and time point are not known. The CDR3 runs from the conserved cysteine through the conserved F or W. The order of the fields is clone size, D gene, V gene, J gene, CDR3 DNA, CDR3 protein. A D gene is named only where the DNA matches it firmly. A row's size may be missing; if present it is once, few, many or a size class.

abundance: .
d_gene: TRBD1
v_gene: TRBV28
j_gene: TRBJ2-1
CDR3nt: TGTGCCAGCAGTGCCCCGGGACAGGGGGCCGATGAGCAGTTCTTC
CDR3aa: CASSAPGQGADEQFF

abundance: .
d_gene: .
v_gene: TRBV9
j_gene: TRBJ1-2
CDR3nt: TGTGCCAGCAGCGTAAGAGAAGTAAACTATGGCTACACCTTC
CDR3aa: CASSVREVNYGYTF

abundance: .
d_gene: .
v_gene: TRBV11-2
j_gene: TRBJ2-1
CDR3nt: TGTGCCAGCAGCTTAGTTGGAAAACGCTCCTACAATGAGCAGTTCTTC
CDR3aa: CASSLVGKRSYNEQFF

abundance: many
d_gene: TRBD1
v_gene: TRBV12-3/TRBV12-4
j_gene: TRBJ1-2
CDR3nt: TGTGCCAGCAGTCAGACAGGGGCCTACACCTTC
CDR3aa: CASSQTGAYTF

abundance: .
d_gene: .
v_gene: TRBV12-3/TRBV12-4
j_gene: TRBJ1-2
CDR3nt: TGTGCCAGCAGTTTAAGGGGGGAGGGCATAAACTATGGCTACACCTTC
CDR3aa: CASSLRGEGINYGYTF

abundance: few
d_gene: .
v_gene: TRBV30
j_gene: TRBJ2-3
CDR3nt: TGTGCCTGGCAACCCGCCAGGGGAGGCACAGATACGCAGTATTTT
CDR3aa: CAWQPARGGTDTQYF

abundance: few
d_gene: .
v_gene: TRBV5-1
j_gene: TRBJ2-1
CDR3nt: TGCGCCAGCAGCCCAGTGCTGGGCAGGTGGACAGACAATGAGCAGTTCTTC
CDR3aa: CASSPVLGRWTDNEQFF

abundance: .
d_gene: .
v_gene: TRBV6-5
j_gene: TRBJ1-4
CDR3nt: TGTGCCAGCAGTTGGGCAGCCTCTAATGAAAAACTGTTTTTT
CDR3aa: CASSWAASNEKLFF

abundance: many
d_gene: .
v_gene: TRBV7-9
j_gene: TRBJ2-5
CDR3nt: TGTGCCAGCAGCTTAGATGATCAGTACTTC
CDR3aa: CASSLDDQYF

abundance: few
d_gene: .
v_gene: TRBV4-1
j_gene: TRBJ2-1
CDR3nt: TGCGCCAGCAGCCAAATTGGACAGAAGAGCTCCTACAATGAGCAGTTCTTC
CDR3aa: CASSQIGQKSSYNEQFF

abundance: .
d_gene: TRBD1
v_gene: TRBV18
j_gene: TRBJ2-5
CDR3nt: TGTGCCAGCTCACGTTACAGGGGGTCCCACCAAGAGACCCAGTACTTC
CDR3aa: CASSRYRGSHQETQYF

abundance: .
d_gene: TRBD2
v_gene: TRBV6-2/TRBV6-3
j_gene: TRBJ2-4
CDR3nt: TGTGCCAGCAGCAACTGGGCCGGGACTAGCGACATTCAGTACTTC
CDR3aa: CASSNWAGTSDIQYF

abundance: .
d_gene: .
v_gene: TRBV20-1
j_gene: TRBJ1-1
CDR3nt: TGCAGTGCTAGGGGCCAGGGAGTTGACACTGAAGCTTTCTTT
CDR3aa: CSARGQGVDTEAFF

abundance: few
d_gene: .
v_gene: TRBV29-1
j_gene: TRBJ2-5
CDR3nt: TGCAGCGTGAGTCGTGGGGAGACCCAGTACTTC
CDR3aa: CSVSRGETQYF

abundance: .
d_gene: .
v_gene: TRBV5-1
j_gene: TRBJ2-7
CDR3nt: TGCGCCAGCAGCTTTTTTGGGGAGACGGGCTCCTACGAGCAGTACTTC
CDR3aa: CASSFFGETGSYEQYF

abundance: few
d_gene: TRBD2
v_gene: TRBV7-2
j_gene: TRBJ2-5
CDR3nt: TGTGCCAGCAGCTTAGTCGTTAGCGGGGGGAAAGAGACCCAGTACTTC
CDR3aa: CASSLVVSGGKETQYF

abundance: .
d_gene: TRBD1
v_gene: TRBV7-2
j_gene: TRBJ1-5
CDR3nt: TGTGCCAGCAGCTTAGGGTGGACAGGGCAGGGTAAGCCCCAGCATTTT
CDR3aa: CASSLGWTGQGKPQHF

abundance: .
d_gene: .
v_gene: TRBV6-5
j_gene: TRBJ2-5
CDR3nt: TGTGCCAGCAGAGCCATGGGGGAGGAGACCCAGTACTTC
CDR3aa: CASRAMGEETQYF

abundance: .
d_gene: .
v_gene: TRBV12-3/TRBV12-4
j_gene: TRBJ2-7
CDR3nt: TGTGCCAGCAGCCCAGTTGGGGATTATTACGAGCAGTACTTC
CDR3aa: CASSPVGDYYEQYF

abundance: .
d_gene: .
v_gene: TRBV7-2
j_gene: TRBJ1-5
CDR3nt: TGTGCCAGCAGCTTATGGGTGGGGGATCAGCCCCAGCATTTT
CDR3aa: CASSLWVGDQPQHF

abundance: .
d_gene: .
v_gene: TRBV5-1
j_gene: TRBJ2-1
CDR3nt: TGCGCCAGCAGCTTGGACACATTCTACAATGAGCAGTTCTTC
CDR3aa: CASSLDTFYNEQFF

abundance: .
d_gene: TRBD1
v_gene: TRBV12-3/TRBV12-4
j_gene: TRBJ2-3
CDR3nt: TGTGCCAGCAGTTGGGACAGGAGAGATACGCAGTATTTT
CDR3aa: CASSWDRRDTQYF